One sample yielded the 30 T cell receptor beta chains listed below, sequenced in a study of cytomegalovirus exposure and HLA in healthy donors. Sequenced by immunoSEQ multiplex PCR; TCRdb stores in-frame clones only, minus some. The sample consists of over 150,000 clones, just under 90% of them appearing once. The sequencing sample was made of PBMCs. The receptor set was obtained from a man younger than 35 in good health and CMV-seropositive.

V is TRBV27 and J is TRBJ2-4; 11 bases are a match to TRBD2. With V trimmed by 5 bases and J by 1 base, 7 bases remained unmatched. Germline V gene lookup returns CDR1 MNHEY and CDR2 SMNVEV (reference sequence). The CDR3 covers 17 residues. The CDR3 DNA reads TGTGCCAGCAGTAGGGTAGCGGGAGGGCCGGCCAAAAACATTCAGTACTTC. It translates to CASSRVAGGPAKNIQYF.

The V gene is TRBV4-1, the J gene TRBJ2-3; no clear D. The CDR3 is 14 residues long. CDR1 is MGHRA and CDR2 is YSYEKL in the germline V gene. Between the trimmed V and J ends, which lost 0 bases and 14 bases, there was a span of 18 bases. The CDR3 sequence: CASSQDPVGARGYF. The CDR3 region has the DNA TGCGCCAGCAGCCAAGATCCGGTTGGCGCCCGAGGGTATTTT.

This clone turned up a few times. The chain combines TRBV6-1 with TRBJ2-2, with D possibly TRBD2 on 6 matching bases. V lost 6 bases, J lost 4 bases, and 9 bases lay in between. Per the germline V gene, CDR1 is MNHNS and CDR2 is SASEGT. There are 13 residues in the CDR3. The CDR3 reads CASRTGGTGELFF. In DNA, the CDR3 is TGTGCCAGCAGGACCGGGGGCACCGGGGAGCTGTTTTTT.

A word on this clone: This specimen includes other DNA sequences encoding the same CDR3. The rearrangement joins TRBV5-6 to TRBJ1-2; 7 nucleotides agree with TRBD1. The V and J ends lost 4 bases and 5 bases, in that order; junction bases with no gene match: 2. The germline V gene encodes CDR1 SGHDT and CDR2 YYEEEE. The CDR3 runs 12 residues. The CDR3 is CASSPGGYGYTF. CDR3 in DNA: TGTGCCAGCAGCCCAGGGGGGTATGGCTACACCTTC.

This chain uses TRBV2 with TRBJ2-7, with 7 bases aligning to TRBD2. Trimming cost V 4 bases and J 7 bases; bases outside gene matches: 13. Germline CDR1 SNHLY, CDR2 FYNNEI. The CDR3 length is 15 residues. In DNA, the CDR3 is TGTGCCAGCAGTGCCCTAGCGGTTCGTTCGGAAGAGCAGTACTTC. This encodes CASSALAVRSEEQYF.

This clone occurred once. DNA of the CDR3: TGTGCCAGCAGCCTAGCGGAAGGAAGCTACGAGCAGTACTTC. Residues: CASSLAEGSYEQYF. The rearrangement links TRBV6-5 to TRBJ2-5; TRBD2 matches at 7 bases. The J call may not be correct, given that the DNA end is closer to TRBJ2-7. The CDR3 spans 14 residues. The germline gives CDR1 MNHEY, CDR2 SVGAGI.

The CDR3, as DNA: TGTGCCAGCGAAGAGGGACAGGGGTCGACTGAAGCTTTCTTT. This gives the protein CASEEGQGSTEAFF. This chain connects TRBV6-1 to TRBJ1-1; 10 positions match TRBD1. CDR1 is MNHNS, CDR2 SASEGT, per germline. V dropped 8 bases and J dropped 5; count of bases not matched to a gene: 8. The CDR3 has 14 amino acids.

This clone was seen once. The chain couples TRBV5-6 to TRBJ2-1, with D possibly being TRBD2 (6 bases). Germline CDR1 is SGHDT and CDR2 is YYEEEE. This CDR3 comprises 16 residues. V was trimmed by 5 bases and J by 3 bases, leaving 18 bases between them. The CDR3 nucleotides are TGTGCCAGCAGTTCCCTGGGGACGCGGGGCTACAATGAGCAGTTCTTC. Translated, it gives CASSSLGTRGYNEQFF.

The chain employs TRBV5-1 and TRBJ2-7; 12 positions match TRBD2. Germline CDR1 SGHRS, CDR2 YFSETQ. The CDR3 runs 15 residues. After removal of 2 bases from V and 6 bases from J, the junction contained 6 bases not matched to a gene. In DNA, the CDR3 is TGCGCCAGCAGCTTTGGACTAGCGGGAATAGGCGAGCAGTACTTC. Translating gives CASSFGLAGIGEQYF.

The genes are TRBV7-6 and TRBJ1-3; D gene ambiguous. The CDR3 runs 14 residues. Germline V gene lookup returns CDR1 SGHVS and CDR2 FNYEAQ. Deletions cut 2 bases from V and 2 bases from J, with 7 bases between. The CDR3, as DNA: TGTGCCAGCAGCTTACAGGCTCCTGGAAACACCATATATTTT. Amino acid sequence: CASSLQAPGNTIYF.

The rearrangement joins TRBV27 to TRBJ2-3; TRBD2 agrees at 7 bases. This CDR3 spans 13 amino acids. Germline values: CDR1 MNHEY, CDR2 SMNVEV (reference sequence). Trimming at V came to 3 bases and at J to 8 bases, leaving 5 bases not matched to a gene. CDR3 nucleotides: TGTGCCAGCAGTTTCCCGGGAGGTGTTACGCAGTATTTT. This sequence encodes CASSFPGGVTQYF.

This clone came up a few times. The rearrangement uses TRBV28 and TRBJ2-2; D remains unclear. V lost 6 bases, J lost 6 bases, and 11 bases lay in between. CDR3 length: 13 amino acids. Germline CDR1 is MDHEN and CDR2 is SYDVKM. CDR3 coding DNA: TGTGCCAGCAGCAATACTGCCCCCGGGGAGCTGTTTTTT. Encoded protein: CASSNTAPGELFF.

The J gene is TRBJ2-2, the V gene TRBV15, with TRBD2 identical over 10 bases. J gave up 3 bases and V 8 bases, and 0 bases lay outside the gene matches. From germline, CDR1 is LNHNV and CDR2 YYDKDF (reference sequence). The CDR3 spans 13 residues. CDR3 sequence: CATGTSDTGELFF. The CDR3 DNA reads as TGTGCCACCGGGACTAGCGACACCGGGGAGCTGTTTTTT.

The chain couples TRBV10-3 to TRBJ2-6, with no clear D. CDR1 is ENHRY and CDR2 is SYGVKD in the germline V gene. CDR3 length: 13 amino acids. The V end lost 10 bases, the J end lost 4 bases, and 11 bases lay between the germline ends. The CDR3 here is CASQVEGANVLTF. The DNA of the CDR3 is TGTGCCAGCCAGGTGGAAGGGGCCAACGTCCTGACTTTC.

The chain links TRBV7-2 to TRBJ2-3, with 11 bases lining up with TRBD2. After removal of 4 bases from V and 3 bases from J, the junction contained 3 bases not matched to a gene. The CDR3 consists of 15 residues. Germline values: CDR1 SGHTA, CDR2 FQGNSA. The CDR3 loop is CASSSGLAETDTQYF. CDR3 in DNA: TGTGCCAGCAGCTCGGGACTAGCGGAAACAGATACGCAGTATTTT.

The chain combines TRBV9 with TRBJ1-5; 7 bases map to TRBD1. In germline, CDR1 is SGDLS, CDR2 YYNGEE. The CDR3 extends over 14 amino acids. After removal of 2 bases from V and 4 bases from J, the junction contained 3 bases not matched to a gene. CDR3 protein: CASSVGTVNQPQHF. DNA of the CDR3: TGTGCCAGCAGCGTTGGGACAGTGAATCAGCCCCAGCATTTT.

V and J are TRBV5-6 and TRBJ2-4; possible D gene TRBD1, 6 bases. V dropped 2 bases and J dropped 4 bases, with 10 bases sitting between them. Germline CDR1 and CDR2: SGHDT and YYEEEE. There are 14 residues in the CDR3. The chain's CDR3 is CASSFSGQKNIQYF. The CDR3 region has the DNA TGTGCCAGCAGCTTCAGCGGACAGAAAAACATTCAGTACTTC.

The V gene is TRBV2, the J gene TRBJ2-5; D unresolved. Germline CDR1 SNHLY, CDR2 FYNNEI. There are 11 residues in the CDR3. V gave up 8 bases and J gave up 5 bases, with 9 bases separating them. CDR3 residues: CASAKQETQYF. The DNA for the CDR3 is TGTGCCAGCGCTAAACAGGAGACCCAGTACTTC.

This clone occurred once. The identical CDR3 is also encoded by other nucleotide sequences in the sample. The chain uses TRBV18 and TRBJ1-5, with D possibly matching TRBD1 (5 bases). The germline V and J ends were trimmed by 3 bases and 1 base, with 7 bases remaining between them. This CDR3 is built from 14 residues. Germline V gives CDR1 KGHSH, CDR2 LQKENI. CDR3 sequence reads: CASSPGGSNQPQHF. CDR3 DNA sequence: TGTGCCAGCTCACCGGGGGGAAGCAATCAGCCCCAGCATTTT.

The genes are TRBV13 and TRBJ1-2, with 8 positions matching TRBD1. Looked up from germline, CDR1 is PRHDT and CDR2 is FYEKMQ (reference sequence). The CDR3 has 14 amino acids. The V gene end was trimmed by 3 bases and the J gene end by 7 bases; junction bases not matched to a gene: 7. CDR3 coding DNA: TGTGCCAGCAGCTTTAAACAGGGGGTCGCTGGCTACACCTTC. Translating gives CASSFKQGVAGYTF.

The gene calls are TRBV2 and TRBJ2-7; 10 bases agree with TRBD2. Trimming removed 7 bases from V and 4 bases from J; junction bases left unmatched: 4. From germline, CDR1 is SNHLY and CDR2 FYNNEI. The CDR3 length is 13 residues. The CDR3 DNA is TGTGCCAGCAAGAGTAGCGGGAGGTACGAGCAGTACTTC. It translates to CASKSSGRYEQYF.

This clone was counted a single time. The chain recombines TRBV30 with TRBJ1-1; 9 nucleotides agree with TRBD1. The CDR3 is 13 amino acids. V lost 7 bases to trimming and J lost 1 base; unmatched junction nucleotides: 4. Germline assignment: CDR1 GTSNPN and CDR2 SVGIG (reference sequence). CDR3 region: CALTGGWNTEAFF. CDR3 coding DNA: TGTGCCTTGACAGGGGGATGGAACACTGAAGCTTTCTTT.

The V gene is TRBV2, the J gene TRBJ1-2; D may be TRBD1 (6 bases). The CDR3 contains 13 residues. V lost 5 bases to trimming and J lost 2 bases, with 9 bases between them. Germline-derived CDR1 and CDR2 are SNHLY and FYNNEI. CDR3 loop: CASSLTGNYGYTF. CDR3 nucleotides: TGTGCCAGCAGTCTTACAGGGAACTATGGCTACACCTTC.

The chain carries TRBV7-9 and TRBJ2-2; 10 nucleotides agree with TRBD2. V shed 4 bases and J 6 bases; nucleotides not matched to a gene: 14. This CDR3 comprises 18 residues. From germline, CDR1 is SEHNR and CDR2 FQNEAQ (reference sequence). DNA of the CDR3: TGTGCCAGCAGCTCCCCCCGGACTAGCGGTCCTACTCCCGGGGAGCTGTTTTTT. Translated, it gives CASSSPRTSGPTPGELFF.

The chain recombines TRBV4-1 with TRBJ2-2, with D uncertain. V was trimmed by 2 bases and J by 0 bases, leaving 4 bases between them. Germline V gives CDR1 MGHRA, CDR2 YSYEKL. This CDR3 is 14 amino acids long. The CDR3 is CASSQLSNTGELFF. The CDR3 DNA is TGCGCCAGCAGCCAACTGTCGAACACCGGGGAGCTGTTTTTT.

This chain connects TRBV5-1 to TRBJ2-7; 9 nucleotides agree with TRBD2. V lost 0 bases and J lost 4; bases outside the gene matches: 5. The germline V gene has CDR1 SGHRS and CDR2 YFSETQ. The CDR3 covers 15 residues. CDR3 region: CASSLEAGGTYEQYF. The CDR3, as DNA: TGCGCCAGCAGCTTGGAAGCGGGAGGAACGTACGAGCAGTACTTC.

The chain links TRBV28 to TRBJ1-5, with 7 bases matching TRBD1. Trimming cost V 8 bases and J 1 base; bases outside gene matches: 8. CDR3 length: 15 residues. Per germline, CDR1 MDHEN and CDR2 SYDVKM. CDR3 residues: CASGTTGASNQPQHF. The CDR3 DNA sequence: TGTGCCAGCGGTACCACAGGGGCAAGCAATCAGCCCCAGCATTTT.

This clone was seen a single time. The chain carries TRBV15 and TRBJ2-3; D uncertain. The germline V and J ends were trimmed by 2 bases and 2 bases, with 8 bases remaining between them. CDR1 is LNHNV and CDR2 is YYDKDF in the germline V gene (reference sequence). The CDR3 has 14 residues. In DNA, the CDR3 is TGTGCCACCAGCAGACACGTAGACACAGATACGCAGTATTTT. This encodes CATSRHVDTDTQYF.

The V and J genes are TRBV14 and TRBJ1-4; the D gene is possibly TRBD1 (6 bases). The germline CDR1 and CDR2 sequences are SGHDN and FVKESK. Between the trimmed V and J ends, which lost 4 bases and 4 bases, there was a span of 16 bases. This CDR3 is built from 16 residues. CDR3 protein: CASSPFGQPVNEKLFF. For the CDR3, the DNA is TGTGCCAGCAGCCCATTCGGACAGCCAGTTAATGAAAAACTGTTTTTT.

This clone was picked up a small number of times. The chain recombines TRBV7-3 with TRBJ2-2; 9 nucleotides match TRBD2. This CDR3 region has 18 residues. Germline CDR1 reads SGHTA; CDR2 reads FQGTGA. Trimming cost V 2 bases and J 4 bases; bases outside gene matches: 11. Here the CDR3 reads CASSLGVSGSPSTGELFF. The CDR3 DNA is TGTGCCAGCAGCTTAGGTGTTAGCGGGAGTCCTAGCACCGGGGAGCTGTTTTTT.